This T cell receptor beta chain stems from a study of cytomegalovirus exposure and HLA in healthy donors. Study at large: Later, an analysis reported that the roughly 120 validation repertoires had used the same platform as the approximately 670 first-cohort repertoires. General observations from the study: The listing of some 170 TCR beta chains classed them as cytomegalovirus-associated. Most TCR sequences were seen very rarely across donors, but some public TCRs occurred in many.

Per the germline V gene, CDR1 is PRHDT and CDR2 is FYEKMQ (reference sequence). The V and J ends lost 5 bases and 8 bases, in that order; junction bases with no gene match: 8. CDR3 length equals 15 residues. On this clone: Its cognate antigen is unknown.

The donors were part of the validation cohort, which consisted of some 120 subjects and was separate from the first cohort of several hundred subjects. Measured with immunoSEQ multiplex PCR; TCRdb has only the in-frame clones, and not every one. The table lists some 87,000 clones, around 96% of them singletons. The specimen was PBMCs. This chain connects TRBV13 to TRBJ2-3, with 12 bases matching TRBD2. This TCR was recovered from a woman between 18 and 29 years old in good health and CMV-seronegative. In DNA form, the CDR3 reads TGTGCCAGCAGCAACGGACTAGCGGGACTCTCTACGCAGTATTTT. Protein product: CASSNGLAGLSTQYF. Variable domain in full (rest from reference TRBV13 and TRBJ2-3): AAGVIQSPRHLIKEKRETATLKCYPIPRHDTVYWYQQGPGQDPQFLISFYEKMQSDKGSIPDRFSAQQFSDYHSELNMSSLELGDSALYFCASSNGLAGLSTQYFGPGTRLTVL.